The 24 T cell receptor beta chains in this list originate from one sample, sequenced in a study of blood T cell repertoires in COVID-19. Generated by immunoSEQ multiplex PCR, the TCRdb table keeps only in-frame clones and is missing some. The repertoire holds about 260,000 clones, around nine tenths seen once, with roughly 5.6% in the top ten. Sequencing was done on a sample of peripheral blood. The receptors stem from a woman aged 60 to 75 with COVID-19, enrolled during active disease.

The CDR3 DNA reads as TGCGCCAGCAGCCAAGCGGGAACGAACACTGAAGCTTTCTTT. Translating it yields CASSQAGTNTEAFF. The chain has TRBV4-1 and TRBJ1-1; D unresolved. The V gene lost 1 base and the J gene lost 1 base, with 7 bases spanning the gap. The germline V gene encodes CDR1 MGHRA and CDR2 YSYEKL. The CDR3 runs 14 residues.

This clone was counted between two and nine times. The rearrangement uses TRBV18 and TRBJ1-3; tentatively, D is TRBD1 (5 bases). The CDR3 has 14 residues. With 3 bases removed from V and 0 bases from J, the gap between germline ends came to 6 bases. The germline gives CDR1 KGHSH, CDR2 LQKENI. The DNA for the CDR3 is TGTGCCAGCTCACCGACAGACTCTGGAAACACCATATATTTT. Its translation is CASSPTDSGNTIYF.

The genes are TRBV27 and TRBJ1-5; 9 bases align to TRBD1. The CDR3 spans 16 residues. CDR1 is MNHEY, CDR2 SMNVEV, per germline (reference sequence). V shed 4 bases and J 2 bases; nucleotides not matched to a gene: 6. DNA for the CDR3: TGTGCCAGCAGTTCCACAGGGGGCTTGGGCAATCAGCCCCAGCATTTT. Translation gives CASSSTGGLGNQPQHF.

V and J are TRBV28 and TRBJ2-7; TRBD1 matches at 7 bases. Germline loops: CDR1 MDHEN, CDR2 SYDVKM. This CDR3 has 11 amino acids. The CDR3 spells CVSGGSYEQYF. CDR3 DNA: TGTGTCTCAGGGGGCTCCTACGAGCAGTACTTC. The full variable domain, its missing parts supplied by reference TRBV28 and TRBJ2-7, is DVKVTQSSRYLVKRTGEKVFLECVQDMDHENMFWYRQDPGLGLRLIYFSYDVKMKEKGDIPEGYSVSREKKERFSLILESASTNQTSMYLCVSGGSYEQYFGPGTRLTVT.

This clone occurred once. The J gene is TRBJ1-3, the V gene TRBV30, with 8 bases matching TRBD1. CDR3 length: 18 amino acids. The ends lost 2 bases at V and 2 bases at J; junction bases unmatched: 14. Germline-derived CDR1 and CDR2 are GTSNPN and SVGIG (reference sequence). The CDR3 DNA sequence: TGTGCCTGGAGTCCTAACTTTCAATGGACAGGGACTGGAAACACCATATATTTT. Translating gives CAWSPNFQWTGTGNTIYF.

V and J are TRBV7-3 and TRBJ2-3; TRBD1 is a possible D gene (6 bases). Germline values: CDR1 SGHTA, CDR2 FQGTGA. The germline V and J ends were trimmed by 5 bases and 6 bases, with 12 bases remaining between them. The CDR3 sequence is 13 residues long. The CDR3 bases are TGTGCCAGCAGCGCCAACCAGGGGGATACGCAGTATTTT. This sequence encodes CASSANQGDTQYF.

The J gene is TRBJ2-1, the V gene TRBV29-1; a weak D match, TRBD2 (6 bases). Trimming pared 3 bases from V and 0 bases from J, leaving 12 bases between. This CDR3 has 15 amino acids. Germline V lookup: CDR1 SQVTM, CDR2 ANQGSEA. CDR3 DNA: TGCAGCGTTGACCCTAGCGCCAACTCCTACAATGAGCAGTTCTTC. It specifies CSVDPSANSYNEQFF.

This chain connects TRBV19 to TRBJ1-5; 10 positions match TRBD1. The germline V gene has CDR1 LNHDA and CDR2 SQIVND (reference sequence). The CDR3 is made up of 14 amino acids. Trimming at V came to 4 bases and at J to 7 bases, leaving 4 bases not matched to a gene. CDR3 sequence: CASSRDRGRQPQHF. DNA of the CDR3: TGTGCCAGTAGTAGGGACAGGGGAAGGCAGCCCCAGCATTTT.

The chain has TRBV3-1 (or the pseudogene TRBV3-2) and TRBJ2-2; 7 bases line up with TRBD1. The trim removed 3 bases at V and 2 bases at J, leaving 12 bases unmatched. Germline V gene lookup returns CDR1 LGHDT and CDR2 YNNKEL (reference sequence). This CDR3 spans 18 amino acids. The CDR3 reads CASSQPTGIRSNTGELFF. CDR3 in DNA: TGTGCCAGCAGCCAGCCGACAGGGATCCGATCAAACACCGGGGAGCTGTTTTTT.

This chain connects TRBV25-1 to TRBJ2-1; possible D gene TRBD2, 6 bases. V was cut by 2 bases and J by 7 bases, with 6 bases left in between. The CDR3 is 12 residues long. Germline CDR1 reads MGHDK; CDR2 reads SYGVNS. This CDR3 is CASSERENEQFF. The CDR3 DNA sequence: TGTGCCAGCAGTGAACGGGAGAATGAGCAGTTCTTC. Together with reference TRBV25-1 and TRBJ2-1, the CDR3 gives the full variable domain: EADIYQTPRYLVIGTGKKITLECSQTMGHDKMYWYQQDPGMELHLIHYSYGVNSTEKGDLSSESTVSRIRTEHFPLTLESARPSHTSQYLCASSERENEQFFGPGTRLTVL.

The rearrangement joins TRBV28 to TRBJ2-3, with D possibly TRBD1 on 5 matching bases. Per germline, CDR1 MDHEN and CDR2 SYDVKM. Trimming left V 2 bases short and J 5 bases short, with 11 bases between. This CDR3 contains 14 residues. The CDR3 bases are TGTGCCAGCAGTTTAAGGGCAGGGCAAGATACGCAGTATTTT. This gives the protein CASSLRAGQDTQYF.

The CDR3 here is CASSSRTGTNEQFF. The CDR3 nucleotides read TGTGCCAGCAGTTCTCGGACAGGGACCAATGAGCAGTTCTTC. The J gene is TRBJ2-1, the V gene TRBV6-2 or TRBV6-3; 8 bases line up with TRBD1. CDR1 is MNHEY, CDR2 SVGEGT, per germline. CDR3 length: 14 residues. V lost 4 bases, J lost 6 bases, and 5 bases stayed unmatched.

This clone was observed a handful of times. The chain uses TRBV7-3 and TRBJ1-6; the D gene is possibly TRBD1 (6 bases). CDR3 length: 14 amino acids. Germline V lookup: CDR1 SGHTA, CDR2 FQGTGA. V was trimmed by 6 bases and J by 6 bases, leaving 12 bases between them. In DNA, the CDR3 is TGTGCCAGCAGTTCAGGACAGAGTAATTCACCCCTCCACTTT. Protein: CASSSGQSNSPLHF.

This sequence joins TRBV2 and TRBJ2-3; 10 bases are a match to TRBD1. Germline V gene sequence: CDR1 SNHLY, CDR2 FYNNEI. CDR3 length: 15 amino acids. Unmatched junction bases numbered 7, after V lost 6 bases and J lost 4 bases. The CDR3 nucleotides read TGTGCCAGCAGCCCGGACAGGGGGAAGTCAGATACGCAGTATTTT. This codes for CASSPDRGKSDTQYF.

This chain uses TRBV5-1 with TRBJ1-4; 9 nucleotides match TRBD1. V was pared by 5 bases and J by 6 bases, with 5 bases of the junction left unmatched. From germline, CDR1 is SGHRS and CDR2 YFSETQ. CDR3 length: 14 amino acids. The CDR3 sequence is CASRRDRVDEKLFF. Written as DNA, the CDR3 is TGCGCCAGCAGACGGGACAGGGTAGATGAAAAACTGTTTTTT.

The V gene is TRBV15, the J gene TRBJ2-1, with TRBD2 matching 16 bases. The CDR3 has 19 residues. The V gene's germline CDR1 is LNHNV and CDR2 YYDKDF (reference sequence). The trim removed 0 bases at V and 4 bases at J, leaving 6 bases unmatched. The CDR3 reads CATSREAGTSGRAYNEQFF. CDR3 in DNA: TGTGCCACCAGCAGAGAGGCCGGGACTAGCGGGAGGGCATACAATGAGCAGTTCTTC.

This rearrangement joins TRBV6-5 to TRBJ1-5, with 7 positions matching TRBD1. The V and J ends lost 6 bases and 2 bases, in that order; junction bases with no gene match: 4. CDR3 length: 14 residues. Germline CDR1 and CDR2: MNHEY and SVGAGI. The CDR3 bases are TGTGCCAGCAGGGTTGGACAGGGCAATCAGCCCCAGCATTTT. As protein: CASRVGQGNQPQHF.

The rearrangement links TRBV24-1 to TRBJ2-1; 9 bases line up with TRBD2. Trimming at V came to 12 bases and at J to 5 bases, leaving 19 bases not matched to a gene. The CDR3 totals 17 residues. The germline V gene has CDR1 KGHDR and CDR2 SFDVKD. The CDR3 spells CAPKWGGRALEDNEQFF. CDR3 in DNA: TGTGCCCCCAAATGGGGCGGGAGGGCCCTCGAGGACAATGAGCAGTTCTTC.

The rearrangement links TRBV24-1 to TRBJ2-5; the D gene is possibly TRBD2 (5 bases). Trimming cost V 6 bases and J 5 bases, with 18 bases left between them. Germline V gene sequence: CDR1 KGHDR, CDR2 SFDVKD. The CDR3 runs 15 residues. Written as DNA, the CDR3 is TGTGCCACCAGTAAGCGGAACGGATTAGCGGAGACCCAGTACTTC. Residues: CATSKRNGLAETQYF.

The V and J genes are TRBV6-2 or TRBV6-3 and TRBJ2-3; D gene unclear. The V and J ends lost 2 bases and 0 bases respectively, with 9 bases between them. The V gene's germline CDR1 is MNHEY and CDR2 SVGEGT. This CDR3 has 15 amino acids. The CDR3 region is CASSYPQSSTDTQYF. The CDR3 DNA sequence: TGTGCCAGCAGTTACCCACAATCTAGCACAGATACGCAGTATTTT.

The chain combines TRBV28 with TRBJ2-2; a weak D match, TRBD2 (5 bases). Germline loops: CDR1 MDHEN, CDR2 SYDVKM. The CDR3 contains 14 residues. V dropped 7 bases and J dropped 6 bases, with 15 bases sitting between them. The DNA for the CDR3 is TGTGCCAGCACACTTACTAGACGGGCCGGGGAGCTGTTTTTT. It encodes CASTLTRRAGELFF.

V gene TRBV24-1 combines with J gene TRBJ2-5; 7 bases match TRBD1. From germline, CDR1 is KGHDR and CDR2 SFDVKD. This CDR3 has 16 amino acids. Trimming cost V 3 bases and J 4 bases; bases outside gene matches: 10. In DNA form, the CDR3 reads TGTGCCACCAGTGATCCGATAGGGGGCGGAGGAGAGACCCAGTACTTC. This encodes CATSDPIGGGGETQYF.

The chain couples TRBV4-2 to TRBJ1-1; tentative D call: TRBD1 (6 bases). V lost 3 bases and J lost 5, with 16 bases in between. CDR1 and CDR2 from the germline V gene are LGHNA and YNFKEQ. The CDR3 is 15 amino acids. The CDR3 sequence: CASSHLRQVSTEAFF. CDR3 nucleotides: TGTGCCAGCAGCCACCTCCGACAGGTATCGACTGAAGCTTTCTTT.

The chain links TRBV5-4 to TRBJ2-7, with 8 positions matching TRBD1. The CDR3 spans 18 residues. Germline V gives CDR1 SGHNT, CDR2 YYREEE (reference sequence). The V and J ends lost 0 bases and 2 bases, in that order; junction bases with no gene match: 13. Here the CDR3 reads CASSLGLSHRGLAYEQYF. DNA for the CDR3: TGTGCCAGCAGCTTGGGCCTATCCCACAGGGGGTTGGCCTACGAGCAGTACTTC. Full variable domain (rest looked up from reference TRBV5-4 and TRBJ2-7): ETGVTQSPTHLIKTRGQQVTLRCSSQSGHNTVSWYQQALGQGPQFIFQYYREEENGRGNFPPRFSGLQFPNYSSELNVNALELDDSALYLCASSLGLSHRGLAYEQYFGPGTRLTVT.